Below are 3 T cell receptor beta chains sequenced from a single sample in a study of Ad26.COV2.S vaccination and SARS-CoV-2 variants. The protocol was immunoSEQ multiplex PCR, while the TCRdb copy is restricted to in-frame clones and leaves out a portion. This table holds roughly 300,000 clones, around nine tenths found once. Treatment described: over 15 received Ad26.COV2.S at low or high dose, single or two shots; about 5 received placebo; per-sample allocation not given. Specimen acquisition occurred on day 63 following the initial vaccine or placebo injection. This sample comprised peripheral blood, obtained in a trial of Ad26.COV2.S vaccine versus placebo. The receptors derive from a person between 18 and 65 years old who received the Ad26.COV2.S COVID-19 vaccine or a placebo.

The genes are TRBV5-1 and TRBJ1-2, with 9 bases fitting TRBD1. This CDR3 has 17 residues. V was clipped by 0 bases and J by 5 bases; unmatched bases: 11. CDR1 and CDR2 (germline): SGHRS, YFSETQ. CDR3 bases: TGCGCCAGCAGCTTGGAAGGATCGGGACAGGGATTATATGGCTACACCTTC. Protein product: CASSLEGSGQGLYGYTF. Full variable domain (missing parts from reference TRBV5-1 and TRBJ1-2): KAGVTQTPRYLIKTRGQQVTLSCSPISGHRSVSWYQQTPGQGLQFLFEYFSETQRNKGNFPGRFSGRQFSNSRSEMNVSTLELGDSALYLCASSLEGSGQGLYGYTFGSGTRLTVV.

The V call is TRBV10-3, the J call TRBJ1-2; TRBD1 aligns across 8 bases. With V trimmed by 6 bases and J by 3 bases, 6 bases remained unmatched. This CDR3 contains 14 residues. Germline V lookup: CDR1 ENHRY, CDR2 SYGVKD. The CDR3 nucleotides are TGTGCCATCAGCCCCAGGGGGCCGGACTATGGCTACACCTTC. Encoded protein: CAISPRGPDYGYTF.

This chain links TRBV13 with TRBJ2-1, with a weak D call TRBD2 (5 bases). Germline-derived CDR1 and CDR2 are PRHDT and FYEKMQ (reference sequence). The CDR3 is 15 residues long. V gave up 0 bases and J gave up 6 bases, with 12 bases separating them. CDR3 nucleotides: TGTGCCAGCAGCTTAGGTGCTAGCTTTAGCAATGAGCAGTTCTTC. Translation gives CASSLGASFSNEQFF.